The 15 T cell receptor beta chains below all came from one sample that was sequenced in a study of blood T cell repertoires in COVID-19. Sequencing used immunoSEQ multiplex PCR; TCRdb keeps in-frame clones, though not all of them. The table shows some 87,000 clones, with 75% to 90% occurring only once. Material for sequencing was peripheral blood. The receptors stem from a human donor in a cohort sampled during active COVID-19.

This chain connects TRBV5-4 to TRBJ2-5; D is ambiguous. The germline V gene has CDR1 SGHNT and CDR2 YYREEE (reference sequence). The CDR3 spans 14 residues. Trimming shortened V by 3 bases and J by 1 base, and 10 bases separated the two germline ends. The CDR3 nucleotides are TGTGCCAGCAGCTCCGGTGGTACCCAAGAGACCCAGTACTTC. Amino acid sequence: CASSSGGTQETQYF.

V usage is TRBV19 and J usage is TRBJ1-5; 7 nucleotides line up with TRBD1. V shed 7 bases and J 2 bases; nucleotides not matched to a gene: 8. The CDR3 extends over 15 amino acids. Germline assignment: CDR1 LNHDA and CDR2 SQIVND (reference sequence). The chain's CDR3 is CASNARQGGNQPQHF. The CDR3 DNA follows: TGTGCCAGTAACGCGCGACAGGGAGGCAATCAGCCCCAGCATTTT.

The J gene is TRBJ1-1, the V gene TRBV5-1, with TRBD1 matching 7 bases. Germline CDR1 reads SGHRS; CDR2 reads YFSETQ. The CDR3 has 15 amino acids. The V segment lost 1 base and the J segment 4 bases; nucleotides outside the gene matches: 7. In DNA form, the CDR3 reads TGCGCCAGCAGCTTGACAGGGGCTCGGGCCACTGAAGCTTTCTTT. Protein sequence: CASSLTGARATEAFF.

The V gene is TRBV28, the J gene TRBJ2-7, with TRBD2 identical over 12 bases. Germline V gene data show CDR1 as MDHEN and CDR2 as SYDVKM. The CDR3 covers 15 residues. V trimming: 5 bases; J trimming: 6 bases; junction bases outside the gene matches: 8. CDR3 region: CASSPSSGGAREQYF. Written as DNA, the CDR3 is TGTGCCAGCAGTCCATCTAGCGGGGGGGCACGCGAGCAGTACTTC.

This sequence joins TRBV19 and TRBJ1-2, with a weak D call TRBD1 (6 bases). CDR3 length: 16 residues. V shed 4 bases and J shed 0 bases, with 15 bases lying between them. The germline V gene encodes CDR1 LNHDA and CDR2 SQIVND (reference sequence). The DNA of the CDR3 is TGTGCCAGTAGTAATGGCAGGGGCCTAACTAACTATGGCTACACCTTC. Translating it yields CASSNGRGLTNYGYTF.

V and J are TRBV3-1 (or the pseudogene TRBV3-2) and TRBJ2-6; 9 bases are shared with TRBD1. This CDR3 contains 18 residues. Trimming cost V 5 bases and J 0 bases; bases outside gene matches: 8. Germline CDR1 is LGHDT and CDR2 is YNNKEL (reference sequence). Here the CDR3 DNA reads TGTGCCAGCAGCGGACCGGGACAGGGATACTCTGGGGCCAACGTCCTGACTTTC. Protein: CASSGPGQGYSGANVLTF.

The V gene is TRBV6-2 or TRBV6-3, the J gene TRBJ1-5, with no clear D. The CDR3 has 14 amino acids. Germline CDR1 reads MNHEY; CDR2 reads SVGEGT. Trimming left V 6 bases short and J 3 bases short, with 12 bases between. CDR3 protein: CASSQDTYNQPQHF. In DNA, the CDR3 is TGTGCCAGCAGCCAAGACACCTACAATCAGCCCCAGCATTTT.

This chain links TRBV19 with TRBJ2-2; TRBD1 aligns across 8 bases. Germline trimming cut 3 bases from V and 8 bases from J; bases unmatched to any gene: 11. The CDR3 sequence is 16 residues long. From germline, CDR1 is LNHDA and CDR2 SQIVND (reference sequence). As DNA, the CDR3 is TGTGCCAGTAGTATTACCTATCCCAGGGGGCTGGGGGAGCTGTTTTTT. Translation gives CASSITYPRGLGELFF.

The genes are TRBV3-1 (or the pseudogene TRBV3-2) and TRBJ1-2; TRBD1 aligns across 7 bases. The V segment lost 6 bases and the J segment 4 bases; nucleotides outside the gene matches: 8. The CDR3 length is 14 residues. Germline lookup yields CDR1 LGHDT and CDR2 YNNKEL (reference sequence). CDR3 nucleotides: TGTGCCAGCAGTTCCAGGGGGACAGTCTATGGCTACACCTTC. It specifies CASSSRGTVYGYTF.

This chain links TRBV3-1 (or the pseudogene TRBV3-2) with TRBJ1-2, with TRBD1 identical over 7 bases. The CDR3 has 15 amino acids. The germline V gene encodes CDR1 LGHDT and CDR2 YNNKEL (reference sequence). With V trimmed by 5 bases and J by 3 bases, 9 bases remained unmatched. CDR3 amino acids: CASSTRGQLYYGYTF. For the CDR3, the DNA is TGTGCCAGCAGCACACGGGGACAGCTTTACTATGGCTACACCTTC.

The rearrangement links TRBV29-1 to TRBJ2-7, with TRBD1 identical over 7 bases. With 5 bases clipped from V and 0 bases from J, the junction kept 7 bases outside the gene matches. Germline lookup yields CDR1 SQVTM and CDR2 ANQGSEA. The CDR3 covers 14 residues. The CDR3 loop reads CSVMEQGYSYEQYF. The CDR3 region has the DNA TGCAGCGTTATGGAACAGGGGTACTCCTACGAGCAGTACTTC.

This chain connects TRBV2 to TRBJ1-2; tentative D call: TRBD1 (5 bases). V was clipped by 0 bases and J by 7 bases, with 9 bases between them. CDR1 SNHLY and CDR2 FYNNEI come from the germline V gene. The length of the CDR3 is 13 residues. The CDR3 spells CASSEAVGPGYTF. In DNA, the CDR3 is TGTGCCAGCAGTGAAGCGGTGGGGCCTGGCTACACCTTC.

The V and J genes are TRBV18 and TRBJ2-7, with TRBD2 identical over 12 bases. The CDR3 covers 15 residues. V dropped 4 bases and J dropped 7; count of bases not matched to a gene: 8. CDR1 is KGHSH and CDR2 is LQKENI in the germline V gene. Here the CDR3 reads CASSLTGTSGHEQYF. The DNA of the CDR3 is TGTGCCAGCTCACTAACCGGGACTAGCGGGCATGAGCAGTACTTC.

This chain joins TRBV5-1 and TRBJ1-1; 10 bases align to TRBD1. This CDR3 comprises 19 residues. V shed 0 bases, J shed 1 base, and the junction held 12 bases outside the gene matches. The germline V gene encodes CDR1 SGHRS and CDR2 YFSETQ. The CDR3 spells CASSLGLLGTGAGNTEAFF. The CDR3 DNA is TGCGCCAGCAGCTTGGGGCTCTTGGGGACAGGGGCCGGGAACACTGAAGCTTTCTTT. Variable domain in full (rest from reference TRBV5-1 and TRBJ1-1): KAGVTQTPRYLIKTRGQQVTLSCSPISGHRSVSWYQQTPGQGLQFLFEYFSETQRNKGNFPGRFSGRQFSNSRSEMNVSTLELGDSALYLCASSLGLLGTGAGNTEAFFGQGTRLTVV.

Here the CDR3 reads CAISELTFNYGYTF. In DNA, the CDR3 is TGTGCCATCAGTGAGTTGACATTTAACTATGGCTACACCTTC. The chain links TRBV10-3 to TRBJ1-2; D gene ambiguous. The V gene's germline CDR1 is ENHRY and CDR2 SYGVKD. Between the trimmed V and J ends, which lost 1 base and 1 base, there was a span of 7 bases. The CDR3 totals 14 residues.